The clone carrying this T cell receptor beta chain was found many times. The data were taken from a study of T-cell reconstitution after alpha-beta-depleted transplantation in children. TCRbeta library preparation incorporated unique molecular identifiers. TCRdb analysed the PCR reads with MiXCR anew, one entry per CDR3 protein. This table holds about 120,000 distinct CDR3 sequences, about 9.4% found once. V dropped 1 base and J dropped 0 bases, with 14 bases sitting between them. From germline, CDR1 is LGHNA and CDR2 YSLEER. The CDR3 is 17 amino acids. This receptor was identified in a human donor who donated a stem cell graft to a child with acute lymphoblastic leukemia. The chain joins TRBV4-3 to TRBJ2-3; the D is unclear. The specimen comprised PBMCs from the stem cell graft donor, sampled from the stem cell graft. CDR3 bases: TGCGCCAGCAGCCAAGCCCCGCCGGATCTGAGCACAGATACGCAGTATTTT. The encoded protein is CASSQAPPDLSTDTQYF.